This T cell receptor beta chain was profiled in a study of cytomegalovirus exposure and HLA in healthy donors. The PCR ran on 60 Vbeta and 13 Jbeta primers. Method: immunoSEQ multiplex PCR; TCRdb's copy keeps in-frame clones and lacks some. The repertoire consists of about 150,000 clones, with 65% to 75% occurring once and the leading ten covering around 4.7%. Per the germline V gene, CDR1 is MNHEY and CDR2 is SMNVEV (reference sequence). There are 15 residues in the CDR3. Trimming cost V 2 bases and J 7 bases; bases outside gene matches: 7. This clonotype was obtained from a man between 60 and 75 years old in good health and CMV-seronegative. This chain links TRBV27 with TRBJ1-5; 8 nucleotides align to TRBD1. The material sequenced was PBMCs. Written as DNA, the CDR3 is TGTGCCAGCAGTTTAGGTTCTGACAGGGGACAGCCCCAGCATTTT. It yields the protein CASSLGSDRGQPQHF.